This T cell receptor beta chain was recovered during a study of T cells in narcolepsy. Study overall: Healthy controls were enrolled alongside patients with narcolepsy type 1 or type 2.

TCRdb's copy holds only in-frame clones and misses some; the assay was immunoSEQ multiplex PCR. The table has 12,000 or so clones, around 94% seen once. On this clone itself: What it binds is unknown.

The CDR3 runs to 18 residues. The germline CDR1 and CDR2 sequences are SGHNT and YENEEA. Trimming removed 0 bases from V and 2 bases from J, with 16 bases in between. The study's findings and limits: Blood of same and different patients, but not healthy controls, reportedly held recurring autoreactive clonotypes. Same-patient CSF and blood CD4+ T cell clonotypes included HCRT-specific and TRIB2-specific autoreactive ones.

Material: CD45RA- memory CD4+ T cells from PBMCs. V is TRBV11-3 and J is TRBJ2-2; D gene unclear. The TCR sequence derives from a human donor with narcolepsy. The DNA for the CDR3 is TGTGCCAGCAGCTTAGAGTACTGGCACCTAGAAAACACCGGGGAGCTGTTTTTT. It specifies CASSLEYWHLENTGELFF.